One and the same sample provided the 4 T cell receptor beta chains below, sequenced in a study of T cell responses to AZD1222 COVID-19 vaccine. Repertoires were generated with immunoSEQ multiplex PCR, while TCRdb's copy carries only in-frame clones and drops some. The sample holds some 110,000 clones; roughly nine tenths are singletons and the top ten take approximately 5.4%. The sample in question was peripheral blood, obtained on day 0 of AZD1222 vaccination. Receptors were obtained from an adult in good health.

This chain joins TRBV27 and TRBJ2-7; TRBD1 matches at 8 bases. This CDR3 is built from 14 residues. V gave up 4 bases and J gave up 3 bases; unmatched junction bases: 5. Germline V gene data show CDR1 as MNHEY and CDR2 as SMNVEV (reference sequence). CDR3 region: CASSSWTGNYEQYF. The CDR3 bases are TGTGCCAGCAGTTCGTGGACAGGGAACTACGAGCAGTACTTC.

The chain couples TRBV6-6 to TRBJ1-1; the D is unclear. This CDR3 has 15 amino acids. Trimming pared 6 bases from V and 2 bases from J, leaving 16 bases between. The germline CDR1 and CDR2 sequences are MNHNY and SVGAGI (reference sequence). The CDR3 spells CASSLKEGRNTEAFF. CDR3 nucleotide sequence: TGTGCCAGCAGCCTCAAGGAGGGCCGAAACACTGAAGCTTTCTTT.

This chain links TRBV7-9 with TRBJ2-5; TRBD2 agrees at 10 bases. The CDR3 extends over 15 amino acids. Germline CDR1 is SEHNR and CDR2 is FQNEAQ (reference sequence). V trimming: 5 bases; J trimming: 4 bases; junction bases outside the gene matches: 7. This CDR3 is CASSKGLARGETQYF. The DNA for the CDR3 is TGTGCCAGCAGCAAGGGACTAGCGAGAGGAGAGACCCAGTACTTC.

This clone was observed once. The chain is built from TRBV10-3 and TRBJ2-1, with a tentative D call TRBD1 (9 bases). The CDR3 runs to 20 residues. V dropped 0 bases and J dropped 6 bases, with 27 bases sitting between them. Germline CDR1 ENHRY, CDR2 SYGVKD. In DNA, the CDR3 is TGTGCCATCAGTGAGTCACCCGGGACAGGGTCTCTACTAGCGGCCAATGAGCAGTTCTTC. Protein sequence: CAISESPGTGSLLAANEQFF.